Detailed here is one T cell receptor beta chain. The target antigen is unknown. The sample belongs to a study of cytomegalovirus exposure and HLA in healthy donors. Per the germline V gene, CDR1 is MNHEY and CDR2 is SVGAGI. Trimming took 2 bases from V and 0 from J; bases not matched to a gene: 4. The CDR3 covers 15 residues. TCRdb keeps only in-frame clones here, not all; method: immunoSEQ multiplex PCR. Among 110,000 to 150,000 clones listed, 85% to 90% were seen once. Whole-study findings and limits: The study recorded 160 or so TCR beta chains that were cytomegalovirus-associated.

Sequenced input: PBMCs. V gene TRBV6-5 combines with J gene TRBJ2-7; 7 bases match TRBD2. The TCR was taken from a woman between 18 and 29 years old in good health and CMV-seropositive. CDR3 nucleotide sequence: TGTGCCAGCAGTTACCGAGCGGGGAGCTCCTACGAGCAGTACTTC. This sequence encodes CASSYRAGSSYEQYF.